This is a list of T cell receptor beta chains from one sample in a study of blood T cell repertoires in COVID-19. Clones were read by immunoSEQ multiplex PCR, and TCRdb kept only the in-frame ones, dropping some. The sample carries 55,000 to 80,000 clones, nearly 90% recorded once. Input material: peripheral blood. These TCRs come from a man in his fifties or sixties with acute or convalescent COVID-19. Each CDR3 is given with its conserved first and last residue. A D gene is named only where the DNA matches it firmly. Clone size is given for some rows only: seen once, a few or many times, or a class if the clone is expanded.

D gene,J gene,V gene,clone size,CDR3 DNA,CDR3 protein
.,TRBJ1-5,TRBV11-2,.,TGTGCCAGCAGCTTAGAGGCGGTCAATCAGCCCCAGCATTTT,CASSLEAVNQPQHF
.,TRBJ2-6,TRBV21-1,.,TGTGCCAGCAGCACTTCAGGGGCTGGGGCCAACGTCCTGACTTTC,CASSTSGAGANVLTF
TRBD2,TRBJ2-1,TRBV7-3,few,TGTGCCAGCAGCCCGCGGGGGGCCTACAATGAGCAGTTCTTC,CASSPRGAYNEQFF
TRBD2,TRBJ2-3,TRBV5-8,.,TGTGCCAGCAGCACACTAGCGGGGATGACAGCATTACAAGATACGCAGTATTTT,CASSTLAGMTALQDTQYF
.,TRBJ1-3,TRBV25-1,.,TGTGCCAGCAGTGATACAGGGATTGGAAACACCATATATTTT,CASSDTGIGNTIYF
TRBD1,TRBJ2-7,TRBV5-1,.,TGCGCCAGCAGCTTGGCTCTGACAGGGAGCTCCTACGAGCAGTACTTC,CASSLALTGSSYEQYF
TRBD2,TRBJ2-5,TRBV3-1/TRBV3-2,.,TGTGCCACCCACGCGCTAGCGGGGGGGCCTGAGACCCAGTACTTC,CATHALAGGPETQYF
.,TRBJ2-3,TRBV5-1,once,TGCGCCAGCAGCTTGGCGCTCGGGGGCACAGATACGCAGTATTTT,CASSLALGGTDTQYF
.,TRBJ2-3,TRBV5-4,.,TGTGCCAGCAGCTTGGAGGAGGGAGATACGCAGTATTTT,CASSLEEGDTQYF
TRBD2,TRBJ2-3,TRBV29-1,.,TGCAGCGTTACTAGCGGGGGGGCCGCAGATACGCAGTATTTT,CSVTSGGAADTQYF
.,TRBJ2-1,TRBV2,once,TGTGCCAGCAGGCTAGACAGCTCCTACAATGAGCAGTTCTTC,CASRLDSSYNEQFF
.,TRBJ1-1,TRBV21-1,.,TGTGCCAGCAGCATGACAGCGAGAACTGAAGCTTTCTTT,CASSMTARTEAFF
.,TRBJ2-5,TRBV9,.,TGTGCCAGCAGCGTAGAGGTAGCGGCGCAAGAGACCCAGTACTTC,CASSVEVAAQETQYF
.,TRBJ1-3,TRBV2,.,TGTGCCAGCAGTGGGGGACTCTCTGGAAACACCATATATTTT,CASSGGLSGNTIYF
.,TRBJ2-2,TRBV5-1,.,TGCGCCAGCAGCGGGGGACAGAACACCGGGGAGCTGTTTTTT,CASSGGQNTGELFF
TRBD1,TRBJ1-3,TRBV28,.,TGTGCCAGCAGTTCGGGACAGCAAAACACCATATATTTT,CASSSGQQNTIYF
TRBD2,TRBJ2-3,TRBV27,.,TGTGCCAGCAACTCGGGCGGGAGAGAAGATACGCAGTATTTT,CASNSGGREDTQYF
.,TRBJ1-6,TRBV30,.,TGTGCCTGGAGTCGAGGGAATTCACCCCTCCACTTT,CAWSRGNSPLHF
.,TRBJ2-3,TRBV19,.,TGTGCCAGTAGTCATCACCCTACCCCAGATACGCAGTATTTT,CASSHHPTPDTQYF
TRBD1,TRBJ1-5,TRBV7-9,.,TGTGCCAGCAGCTGGACAGGGGATCAGCCCCAGCATTTT,CASSWTGDQPQHF
.,TRBJ2-1,TRBV12-1,.,TGTGCCAGCAGCTTTGTTAGCGCTTACAATGAGCAGTTCTTC,CASSFVSAYNEQFF
.,TRBJ1-1,TRBV4-1,.,TGCGCCAGCAGCCAAGTCCAGGGGAACACTGAAGCTTTCTTT,CASSQVQGNTEAFF
.,TRBJ1-4,TRBV7-9,.,TGTGCCAGCAGCTTAGGGGCAGGGTTCGAAAAACTGTTTTTT,CASSLGAGFEKLFF
.,TRBJ1-2,TRBV19,once,TGTGCCAGTACTACCGGACACCTTCCCTATGGCTACACCTTC,CASTTGHLPYGYTF
.,TRBJ1-1,TRBV7-9,.,TGTGCCAGCAGCCGGGAAGGTGGGGCTGAAGCTTTCTTT,CASSREGGAEAFF
TRBD1,TRBJ1-1,TRBV3-1/TRBV3-2,once,TGTGCCAGCAGCCCGGACAGGGACACTGAAGCTTTCTTT,CASSPDRDTEAFF
TRBD1,TRBJ2-7,TRBV11-3,few,TGTGCCAGCAGCTCAGGGGGCGAGCAGTACTTC,CASSSGGEQYF
.,TRBJ2-1,TRBV5-1,.,TGCGCCAGTTTCTTGGCCGATAGGGGTGAGCAGTTCTTC,CASFLADRGEQFF
.,TRBJ1-2,TRBV5-6,.,TGTGCCAGCAGCTTGGCGTCCTTTCCTAACTATGGCTACACCTTC,CASSLASFPNYGYTF
.,TRBJ2-2,TRBV7-9,.,TGTGCCAGCAGCTTTGGCCGACAGGCTCTTACCGGGGAGCTGTTTTTT,CASSFGRQALTGELFF
.,TRBJ2-7,TRBV19,.,TGTGCCAGTAGTTGGGGACTGCTCTACGAGCAGTACTTC,CASSWGLLYEQYF
.,TRBJ2-7,TRBV7-9,.,TGTGCCAGCAGCTTACCGCGGGGAAAGGGCGAGCAGTACTTC,CASSLPRGKGEQYF
.,TRBJ2-7,TRBV4-1,.,TGCGCCAGCAGCCAAGTACCTACTAGCTCCTACGAGCAGTACTTC,CASSQVPTSSYEQYF
.,TRBJ1-1,TRBV15,.,TGTGCCACAGCAAGGGGGGGGTGGATGGGCACTGAAGCTTTCTTT,CATARGGWMGTEAFF
.,TRBJ2-3,TRBV6-1,.,TGTGCCAGCAGTGGGAGACTCACTTCTAGCACAGATACGCAGTATTTT,CASSGRLTSSTDTQYF
TRBD1,TRBJ2-5,TRBV10-3,.,TGTGCCATCAGTGAGATGGCAGGGGGCGGGGAGACCCAGTACTTC,CAISEMAGGGETQYF
TRBD1,TRBJ2-1,TRBV29-1,.,TGCAGCGTCGGGACAGACAATGAGCAGTTCTTC,CSVGTDNEQFF